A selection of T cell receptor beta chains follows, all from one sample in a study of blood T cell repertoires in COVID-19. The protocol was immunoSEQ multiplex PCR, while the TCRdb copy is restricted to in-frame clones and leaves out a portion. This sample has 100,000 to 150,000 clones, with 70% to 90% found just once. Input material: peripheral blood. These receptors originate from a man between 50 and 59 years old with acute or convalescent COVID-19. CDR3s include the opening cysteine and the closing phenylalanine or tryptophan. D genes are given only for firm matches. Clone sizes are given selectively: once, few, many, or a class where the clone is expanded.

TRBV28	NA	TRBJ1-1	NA	CASNAGVNTEAFF	TGTGCCAGCAACGCAGGGGTGAACACTGAAGCTTTCTTT
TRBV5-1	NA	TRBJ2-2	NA	CASSPAGADGELFF	TGCGCCAGCAGCCCCGCGGGGGCGGACGGGGAGCTGTTTTTT
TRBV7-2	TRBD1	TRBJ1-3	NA	CASSIRTGGGNSGNTIYF	TGTGCCAGCAGCATCCGGACAGGGGGCGGCAACTCTGGAAACACCATATATTTT
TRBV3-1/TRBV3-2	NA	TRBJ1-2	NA	CASSSRGGGGYTF	TGTGCCAGCAGCAGTCGAGGCGGCGGTGGCTACACCTTC
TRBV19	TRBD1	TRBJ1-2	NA	CASSEAGQGAGYTF	TGTGCCAGTAGTGAGGCGGGACAGGGAGCTGGCTACACCTTC
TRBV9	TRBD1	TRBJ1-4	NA	CASSVAGGDEKLFF	TGTGCCAGCAGCGTAGCAGGGGGCGATGAAAAACTGTTTTTT
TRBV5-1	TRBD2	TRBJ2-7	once	CASTPLAGSSYEQYF	TGCGCCAGCACCCCACTAGCGGGAAGCTCCTACGAGCAGTACTTC
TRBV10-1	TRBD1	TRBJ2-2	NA	CASSESSDRGKYTGELFF	TGCGCCAGCAGTGAATCTTCGGACAGGGGGAAGTACACCGGGGAGCTGTTTTTT
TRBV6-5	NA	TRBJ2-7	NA	CASILHEFSADGYF	TGTGCCAGCATCCTACATGAGTTCAGCGCGGATGGGTACTTC
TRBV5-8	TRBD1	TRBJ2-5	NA	CASSSDRGETQYF	TGTGCCAGCAGCTCGGACAGGGGAGAGACCCAGTACTTC